What follows describes a single TCR beta chain. It was during active infection that Seattle patients were enrolled and then longitudinally followed. Original handling: Nucleated cell counts were estimated from reference gene primer amplification. TCRdb's table, derived via immunoSEQ multiplex PCR, lists solely in-frame clones and lacks some. For V, J and clone size, that table is used; D and trimming come from the DNA. The table lists nearly 200,000 clones, 70% to 90% of them singletons. The data stem from a study of blood T cell repertoires in COVID-19. Study details: Both acute and convalescent COVID-19 samples were obtained from the United States, Italy and Spain. PBMCs, B-cell-depleted T cells, or T cells provided the cDNA or gDNA that made up the material.

V trimming: 1 base; J trimming: 6 bases; junction bases outside the gene matches: 3. Germline assignment: CDR1 SGHTA and CDR2 FQGNSA. This CDR3 has 14 residues. The source of this sequence is a man between 60 and 75 years old with COVID-19, enrolled during active disease. V usage is TRBV7-2 and J usage is TRBJ2-4; 7 bases map to TRBD2. Sequences were obtained from peripheral blood. The CDR3 sequence is CASSLDAGANIQYF. The CDR3, as DNA: TGTGCCAGCAGCTTAGATGCGGGAGCAAACATTCAGTACTTC.